This T cell receptor beta chain was identified during a study of T cells in Graves' hyperthyroidism and ophthalmopathy. Study-wide results and caveats: The majority of expanded thyroid clonotypes above 0.001 also appeared in blood. Ophthalmopathy and stable hyperthyroidism were told apart by a 13 V-J model.

Amplified regions were TCR beta CDR3 sequences from RNA transcripts. HTBI primers were the set used in a first-round RT-PCR of the TCR CDR3. One entry per CDR3 protein results from TCRdb running MiXCR on the multiplex PCR reads. Counted here are 450,000 to 650,000 distinct CDR3 sequences, more than 13% occurring once; the ten biggest clones make up less than 9%. This clonotype was seen many times. Its antigen is undetermined. J was trimmed by 5 bases and V by 2 bases; bases with no gene match: 2. CDR3 length: 14 residues. Germline assignment: CDR1 MNHEY and CDR2 SVGAGI. Among ophthalmopathy patients, the Clinical Activity Score reached at least 3, the NOSPECS grade reached at least 4, and duration remained under 3 months. The PBMCs were taken from more than 8 ml of fresh peripheral blood.

Sample: blood. The TCR was taken from a woman aged 18-30 years with Graves' ophthalmopathy. This chain uses TRBV6-5 with TRBJ1-2, with 10 bases aligning to TRBD1. CDR3 in DNA: TGTGCCAGCAGTTACGAGGGACAGGGGTATGGCTACACCTTC. This sequence encodes CASSYEGQGYGYTF.